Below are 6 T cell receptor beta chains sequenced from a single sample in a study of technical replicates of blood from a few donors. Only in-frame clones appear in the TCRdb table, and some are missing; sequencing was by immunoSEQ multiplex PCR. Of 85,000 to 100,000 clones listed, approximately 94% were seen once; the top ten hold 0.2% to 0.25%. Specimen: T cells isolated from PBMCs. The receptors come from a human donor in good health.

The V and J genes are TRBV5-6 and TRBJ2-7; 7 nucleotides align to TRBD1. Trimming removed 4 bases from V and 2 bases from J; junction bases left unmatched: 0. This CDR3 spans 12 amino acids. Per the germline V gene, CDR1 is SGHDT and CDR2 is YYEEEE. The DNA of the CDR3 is TGTGCCAGCAGCCAGGGGGCCTACGAGCAGTACTTC. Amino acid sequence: CASSQGAYEQYF.

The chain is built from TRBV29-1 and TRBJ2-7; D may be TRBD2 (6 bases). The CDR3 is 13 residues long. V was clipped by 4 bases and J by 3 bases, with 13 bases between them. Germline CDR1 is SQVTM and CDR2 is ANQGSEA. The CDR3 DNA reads TGCAGCGTTGCGAACCGGGACTTCTACGAGCAGTACTTC. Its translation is CSVANRDFYEQYF.

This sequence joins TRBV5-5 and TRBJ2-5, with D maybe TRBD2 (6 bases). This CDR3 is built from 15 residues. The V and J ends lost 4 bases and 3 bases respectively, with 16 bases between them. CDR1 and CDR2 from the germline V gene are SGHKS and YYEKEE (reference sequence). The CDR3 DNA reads TGTGCCAGCAGCAGGGTTCGGAGGGCGGAAGAGACCCAGTACTTC. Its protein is CASSRVRRAEETQYF.

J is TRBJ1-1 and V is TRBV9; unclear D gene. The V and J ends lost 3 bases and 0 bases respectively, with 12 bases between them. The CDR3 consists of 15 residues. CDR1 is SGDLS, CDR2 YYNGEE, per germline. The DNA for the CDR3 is TGTGCCAGCAGCGAGCGGACGGTGTTGAACACTGAAGCTTTCTTT. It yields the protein CASSERTVLNTEAFF.

This chain's CDR3 is CASSQEEQGWEPQHF. The CDR3 bases are TGCGCCAGCAGCCAAGAAGAACAGGGGTGGGAGCCCCAGCATTTT. The rearrangement links TRBV4-1 to TRBJ1-5, with 7 bases that match TRBD1. The length of the CDR3 is 15 residues. J was trimmed by 8 bases and V by 0 bases; bases with no gene match: 7. CDR1 is MGHRA and CDR2 is YSYEKL in the germline V gene.

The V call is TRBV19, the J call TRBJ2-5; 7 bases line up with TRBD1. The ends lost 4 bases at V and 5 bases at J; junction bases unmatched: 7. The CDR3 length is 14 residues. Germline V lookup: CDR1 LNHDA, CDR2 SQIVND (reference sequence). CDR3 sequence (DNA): TGTGCCAGTAGTACAGAGGGGGCGCGGGAGACCCAGTACTTC. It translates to CASSTEGARETQYF.